This paragraph covers one T cell receptor beta chain sequence. The entry originates in a study of CD8+ T cells in alopecia areata. With 0 bases removed from V and 0 bases from J, the gap between germline ends came to 7 bases. The V gene's germline CDR1 is SGHDT and CDR2 YYEEEE. There are 15 residues in the CDR3. The authors extracted RNA and reverse transcribed it into cDNA as the sequencing template. The protocol was immunoSEQ multiplex PCR, while the TCRdb copy is restricted to in-frame clones and leaves out a portion. The data show about 190,000 clones, around 60% seen once. Stated treatment: oral pan-JAK inhibitor, 5-10 mg twice daily. From PBMCs, CD4+ and CD8+ T cells were sorted.

This clonotype was obtained from a human donor with alopecia areata. Here the sequenced sample was CD4+ T cells sorted from blood, taken at week 4, from a patient treated with tofacitinib. V is TRBV5-6 and J is TRBJ1-5; D possibly corresponds to TRBD1 (5 bases). The CDR3 DNA reads TGTGCCAGCAGCTTGGCAGGGTATAGCAATCAGCCCCAGCATTTT. Its translation is CASSLAGYSNQPQHF. Variable domain in full (rest from reference TRBV5-6 and TRBJ1-5): DAGVTQSPTHLIKTRGQQVTLRCSPKSGHDTVSWYQQALGQGPQFIFQYYEEEERQRGNFPDRFSGHQFPNYSSELNVNALLLGDSALYLCASSLAGYSNQPQHFGDGTRLSIL.